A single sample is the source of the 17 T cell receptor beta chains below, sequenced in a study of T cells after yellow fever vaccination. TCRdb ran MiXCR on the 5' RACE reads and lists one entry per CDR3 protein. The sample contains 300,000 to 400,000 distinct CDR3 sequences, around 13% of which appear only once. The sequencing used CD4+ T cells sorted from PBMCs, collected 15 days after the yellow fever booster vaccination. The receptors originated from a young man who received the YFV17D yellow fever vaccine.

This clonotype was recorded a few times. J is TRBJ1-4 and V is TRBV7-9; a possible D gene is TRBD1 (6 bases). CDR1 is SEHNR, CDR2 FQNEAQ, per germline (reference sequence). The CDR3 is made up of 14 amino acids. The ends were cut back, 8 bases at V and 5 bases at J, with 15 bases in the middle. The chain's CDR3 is CASDRQADNEKLFF. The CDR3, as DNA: TGTGCCAGCGATCGACAGGCCGACAATGAAAAACTGTTTTTT.

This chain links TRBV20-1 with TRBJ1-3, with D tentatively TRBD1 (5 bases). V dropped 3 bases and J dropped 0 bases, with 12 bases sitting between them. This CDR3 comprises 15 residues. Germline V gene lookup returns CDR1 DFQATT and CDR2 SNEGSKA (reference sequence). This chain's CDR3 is CSARWGTVSGNTIYF. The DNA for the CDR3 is TGCAGTGCTAGGTGGGGGACGGTCTCTGGAAACACCATATATTTT.

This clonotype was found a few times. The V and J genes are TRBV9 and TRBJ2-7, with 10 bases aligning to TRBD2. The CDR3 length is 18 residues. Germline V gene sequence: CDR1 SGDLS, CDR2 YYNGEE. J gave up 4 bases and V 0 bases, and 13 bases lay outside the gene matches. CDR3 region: CASSVGSGGAPYFYEQYF. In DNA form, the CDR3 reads TGTGCCAGCAGCGTAGGGAGCGGGGGGGCCCCCTACTTTTACGAGCAGTACTTC.

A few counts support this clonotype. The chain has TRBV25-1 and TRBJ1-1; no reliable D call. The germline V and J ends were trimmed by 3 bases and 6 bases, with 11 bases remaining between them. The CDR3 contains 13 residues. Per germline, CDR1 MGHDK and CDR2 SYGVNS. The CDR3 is CASSDANYAEAFF. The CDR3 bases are TGTGCCAGCAGTGACGCCAACTACGCTGAAGCTTTCTTT.

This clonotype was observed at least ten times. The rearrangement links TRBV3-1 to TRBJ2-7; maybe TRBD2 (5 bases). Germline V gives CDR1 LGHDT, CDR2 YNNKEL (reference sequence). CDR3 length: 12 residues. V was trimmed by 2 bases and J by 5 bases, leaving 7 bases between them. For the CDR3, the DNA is TGTGCCAGCAGCCAAAGAGGGCACGAGCAGTACTTC. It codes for CASSQRGHEQYF.

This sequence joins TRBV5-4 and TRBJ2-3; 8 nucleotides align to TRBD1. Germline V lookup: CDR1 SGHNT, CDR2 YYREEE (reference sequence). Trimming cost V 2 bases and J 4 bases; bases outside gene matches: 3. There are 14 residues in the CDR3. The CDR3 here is CASSLTDRADTQYF. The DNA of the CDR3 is TGTGCCAGCAGCTTAACGGACAGGGCAGATACGCAGTATTTT.

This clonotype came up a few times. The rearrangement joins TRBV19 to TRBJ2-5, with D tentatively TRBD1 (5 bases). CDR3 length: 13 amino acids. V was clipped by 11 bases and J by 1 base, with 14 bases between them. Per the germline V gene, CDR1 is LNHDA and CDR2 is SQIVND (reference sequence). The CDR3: CAAADQGQETQYF. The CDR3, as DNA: TGTGCCGCCGCCGACCAGGGCCAAGAGACCCAGTACTTC.

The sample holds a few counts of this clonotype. The CDR3 sequence is CASSRRIQEKLFF. CDR3 DNA sequence: TGCGCCAGCAGCCGAAGGATACAGGAAAAACTGTTTTTT. The rearrangement uses TRBV4-3 and TRBJ1-4; D gene ambiguous. The CDR3 is made up of 13 amino acids. Germline V lookup: CDR1 LGHNA, CDR2 YSLEER. Trimming took off 4 bases at V and 8 bases at J, with 11 bases between the two ends.

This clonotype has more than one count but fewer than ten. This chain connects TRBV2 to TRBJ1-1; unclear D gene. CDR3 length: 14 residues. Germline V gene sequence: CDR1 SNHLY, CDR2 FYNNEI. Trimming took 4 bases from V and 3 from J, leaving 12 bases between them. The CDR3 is CASSGGPGDTEAFF. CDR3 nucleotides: TGTGCCAGCAGTGGGGGTCCTGGGGACACTGAAGCTTTCTTT.

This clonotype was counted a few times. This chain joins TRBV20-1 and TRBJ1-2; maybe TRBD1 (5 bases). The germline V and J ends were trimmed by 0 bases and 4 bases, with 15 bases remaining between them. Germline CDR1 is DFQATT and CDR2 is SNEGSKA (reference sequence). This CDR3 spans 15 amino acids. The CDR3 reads CSARDLGRGAYGYTF. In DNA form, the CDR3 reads TGCAGTGCTAGAGATCTCGGAAGGGGAGCCTATGGCTACACCTTC.

CDR3: CASSGAYGAYEQYF. CDR3 sequence (DNA): TGTGCCAGCAGCGGGGCCTATGGGGCCTACGAGCAGTACTTC. The gene calls are TRBV7-2 and TRBJ2-7; the D gene is possibly TRBD1 (5 bases). Trimming cost V 5 bases and J 2 bases, with 13 bases left between them. This CDR3 contains 14 residues. The germline gives CDR1 SGHTA, CDR2 FQGNSA.

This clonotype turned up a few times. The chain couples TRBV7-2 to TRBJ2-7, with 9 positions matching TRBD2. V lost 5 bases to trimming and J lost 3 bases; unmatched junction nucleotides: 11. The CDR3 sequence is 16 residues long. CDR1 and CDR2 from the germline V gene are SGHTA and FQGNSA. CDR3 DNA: TGTGCCAGCAGCATAACTAGCGGGCAAGGGGTCTACGAGCAGTACTTC. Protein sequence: CASSITSGQGVYEQYF.

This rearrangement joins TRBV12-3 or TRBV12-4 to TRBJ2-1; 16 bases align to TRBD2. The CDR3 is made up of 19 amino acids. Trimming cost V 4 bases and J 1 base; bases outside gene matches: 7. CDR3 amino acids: CASSSAGLAGGLSYNEQFF. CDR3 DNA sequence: TGTGCCAGCAGTTCCGCGGGACTAGCGGGGGGGTTATCCTACAATGAGCAGTTCTTC.

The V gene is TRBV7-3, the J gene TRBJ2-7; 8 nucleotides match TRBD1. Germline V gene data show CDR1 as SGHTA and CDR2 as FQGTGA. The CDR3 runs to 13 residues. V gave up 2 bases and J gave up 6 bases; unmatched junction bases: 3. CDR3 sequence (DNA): TGTGCCAGCAGCTTATCCGGACAGGGCGAGCAGTACTTC. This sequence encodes CASSLSGQGEQYF.

This CDR3 is CASSSRGTAGNTIYF. The DNA of the CDR3 is TGTGCCAGCAGCTCTCGTGGGACGGCTGGAAACACCATATATTTT. V usage is TRBV7-9 and J usage is TRBJ1-3, with D possibly being TRBD1 (5 bases). The CDR3 extends over 15 amino acids. Germline CDR1 is SEHNR and CDR2 is FQNEAQ (reference sequence). The ends were cut back, 4 bases at V and 2 bases at J, with 12 bases in the middle.

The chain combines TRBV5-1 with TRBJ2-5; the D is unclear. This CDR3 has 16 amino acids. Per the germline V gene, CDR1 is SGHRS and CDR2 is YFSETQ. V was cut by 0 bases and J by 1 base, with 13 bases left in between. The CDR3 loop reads CASSLGVSRAQETQYF. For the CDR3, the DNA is TGCGCCAGCAGCTTGGGAGTATCCAGAGCCCAAGAGACCCAGTACTTC.

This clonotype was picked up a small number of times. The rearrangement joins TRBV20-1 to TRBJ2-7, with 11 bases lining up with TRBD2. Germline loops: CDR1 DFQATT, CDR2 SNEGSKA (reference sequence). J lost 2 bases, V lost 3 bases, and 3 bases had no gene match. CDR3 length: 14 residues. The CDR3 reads CSARQTSGAYEQYF. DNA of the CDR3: TGCAGTGCTAGGCAGACTAGCGGGGCCTACGAGCAGTACTTC.